These T cell receptor beta chains were read from a single sample in a study of T cell repertoires in cytomegalovirus infection. Their target antigens are unknown. TCRdb recomputed calls from the reads with MiXCR, one row per CDR3 protein. The profile shows 450,000 to 600,000 distinct CDR3 sequences, roughly a third of them singletons. Material: cultured PBMCs, obtained from culture after CMV antigen stimulation. Source of these receptors: a human donor in good health (CMV status not recorded). Some clones in this sample may be carry-over from other donors' samples. CDR3s include the opening cysteine and the closing phenylalanine or tryptophan. The D gene is left open where the match is weak. Clone size is stated in some rows and not others, as once, few, many or a class when expanded.

CDR3 length	V gene	D gene	J gene	clone size	CDR3 protein	CDR3 DNA
13	TRBV15	NA	TRBJ2-4	NA	CATTYLGEGIQYF	TGTGCCACCACCTATCTCGGGGAAGGCATTCAGTACTTC
17	TRBV5-4	TRBD2	TRBJ2-1	NA	CASSWSLAGGRHNEQFF	TGTGCCAGCAGCTGGTCGTTAGCGGGAGGGCGCCACAATGAGCAGTTCTTC
16	TRBV5-3	TRBD2	TRBJ2-1	NA	CASSGTSGPTYNEQFF	TGTGCCAGCAGCGGGACTAGCGGACCTACCTACAATGAGCAGTTCTTC
15	TRBV7-9	NA	TRBJ2-5	NA	CASSPRGGRLETQYF	TGTGCCAGCAGCCCGAGAGGTGGAAGACTAGAGACCCAGTACTTC
15	TRBV19	TRBD1	TRBJ2-5	few	CASSIGDRHKETQYF	TGTGCCAGTAGTATCGGGGACAGACACAAAGAGACCCAGTACTTC
14	TRBV29-1	TRBD1	TRBJ1-2	NA	CSVDPRQGAEGYTF	TGCAGCGTTGACCCGAGACAGGGGGCAGAAGGCTACACCTTC
14	TRBV7-2	NA	TRBJ2-7	few	CASSLDAAAYEQYF	TGTGCCAGCAGCTTAGATGCGGCCGCCTACGAGCAGTACTTC
19	TRBV4-1	TRBD1	TRBJ2-1	NA	CASSQAPGQATSIYNEQFF	TGCGCCAGCAGCCAAGCTCCGGGACAGGCGACGTCCATCTACAATGAGCAGTTCTTC
16	TRBV7-2	TRBD2	TRBJ2-1	NA	CASSPEGTSGRGEQFF	TGTGCCAGCAGCCCAGAGGGGACTAGCGGTCGAGGGGAGCAGTTCTTC
16	TRBV7-6	TRBD2	TRBJ2-1	few	CASSLVQAGGADEQFF	TGTGCCAGCAGCTTAGTACAAGCGGGAGGGGCCGATGAGCAGTTCTTC
16	TRBV6-6	TRBD2	TRBJ2-2	NA	CASSPKAGEWTGELFF	TGTGCCAGCAGCCCGAAAGCGGGAGAATGGACCGGGGAGCTGTTTTTT
15	TRBV11-3	TRBD1	TRBJ1-3	NA	CASNGQARSGNTIYF	TGTGCCAGCAACGGACAGGCCCGCTCTGGAAACACCATATATTTT
15	TRBV4-1	TRBD2	TRBJ2-1	few	CASSQGLAGPVEQFF	TGCGCCAGCAGCCAAGGACTAGCGGGACCGGTGGAGCAGTTCTTC
14	TRBV27	NA	TRBJ2-2	NA	CASSFTRNAGELFF	TGTGCCAGCAGTTTCACGCGGAACGCCGGGGAGCTGTTTTTT
14	TRBV12-3/TRBV12-4	TRBD1	TRBJ2-5	NA	CASTMTGGGETQYF	TGTGCCAGCACCATGACAGGGGGCGGAGAGACCCAGTACTTC
16	TRBV20-1	TRBD2	TRBJ2-5	few	CSAREASGRRFETQYF	TGCAGTGCTAGAGAGGCTAGCGGGAGAAGATTCGAGACCCAGTACTTC
14	TRBV7-9	NA	TRBJ2-1	NA	CASSSSRGDNEQFF	TGTGCCAGCAGCTCCTCAAGAGGGGACAATGAGCAGTTCTTC
15	TRBV7-3	NA	TRBJ2-6	many	CASSFAGTGANVLTF	TGTGCCAGCAGCTTTGCGGGTACTGGGGCCAACGTCCTGACTTTC
13	TRBV3-1	TRBD2	TRBJ2-7	few	CASSRGTSYEQYF	TGTGCCAGCAGCCGAGGGACTAGCTACGAGCAGTACTTC
15	TRBV28	NA	TRBJ2-5	NA	CASSHRGAGKETQYF	TGTGCCAGCAGCCACCGGGGGGCTGGGAAAGAGACCCAGTACTTC
14	TRBV6-6	NA	TRBJ1-1	few	CASSYAGENTEAFF	TGTGCCAGCAGTTACGCCGGTGAGAACACTGAAGCTTTCTTT
15	TRBV2	NA	TRBJ1-6	few	CASRRGNDIGLPLHF	TGTGCCAGCAGACGGGGTAACGATATTGGTCTGCCCCTCCACTTT
14	TRBV11-3	NA	TRBJ2-5	few	CASSSSWGRETQYF	TGTGCCAGCAGCTCCTCCTGGGGGAGAGAGACCCAGTACTTC
17	TRBV6-2/TRBV6-3	NA	TRBJ1-2	NA	CASSYEYSTPGDYGYTF	TGTGCCAGCAGTTACGAATACAGTACCCCCGGGGACTATGGCTACACCTTC
16	TRBV2	TRBD2	TRBJ2-3	NA	CASSENSGRAGDTQYF	TGTGCCAGCAGTGAAAATAGCGGGAGGGCCGGAGATACGCAGTATTTT
14	TRBV6-6	NA	TRBJ2-1	NA	CASSQLGDSDEQFF	TGTGCCAGCAGCCAACTTGGGGACTCAGATGAGCAGTTCTTC
17	TRBV6-2/TRBV6-3	NA	TRBJ1-5	NA	CASRPRDSTGQDQPQHF	TGTGCCAGCAGGCCCCGGGACTCTACAGGGCAAGATCAGCCCCAGCATTTT
13	TRBV5-4	NA	TRBJ1-1	few	CASSLTVGTEAFF	TGTGCCAGCAGCTTGACGGTAGGGACTGAAGCTTTCTTT
17	TRBV4-3	TRBD1	TRBJ1-5	few	CASSQDPPGQGNQPQHF	TGCGCCAGCAGCCAAGATCCTCCGGGACAGGGCAATCAGCCCCAGCATTTT
16	TRBV6-5	NA	TRBJ2-4	NA	CASSLDYFGTKNIQYF	TGTGCCAGCAGTTTGGACTACTTTGGGACCAAAAACATTCAGTACTTC
18	TRBV19	TRBD1	TRBJ2-7	NA	CASSILATTSDRAGEQYF	TGTGCCAGTAGTATCCTGGCCACAACTTCGGACAGGGCGGGCGAGCAGTACTTC
13	TRBV9	NA	TRBJ1-1	NA	CASSVMGGTEAFF	TGTGCCAGCAGCGTAATGGGGGGGACTGAAGCTTTCTTT
14	TRBV5-6	NA	TRBJ2-1	few	CASSLVGRYNEQFF	TGTGCCAGCAGCTTGGTGGGGCGGTACAATGAGCAGTTCTTC
15	TRBV19	NA	TRBJ1-1	few	CASSTQLTVNTEAFF	TGTGCCAGTAGTACCCAACTGACAGTGAACACTGAAGCTTTCTTT
14	TRBV15	NA	TRBJ2-1	NA	CATSKQGAHNEQFF	TGTGCCACCAGCAAACAGGGAGCCCACAATGAGCAGTTCTTC
13	TRBV9	NA	TRBJ2-1	few	CASSGREYNEQFF	TGTGCCAGCAGCGGAAGGGAGTACAATGAGCAGTTCTTC
15	TRBV7-2	TRBD2	TRBJ2-5	NA	CASSLGGLAGPKASF	TGTGCCAGCAGCTTAGGAGGGCTAGCGGGACCTAAGGCCTCCTTC
17	TRBV5-1	TRBD2	TRBJ2-3	NA	CASSLVLAGPQGDTQYF	TGCGCCAGCAGCTTGGTTCTAGCGGGCCCCCAAGGGGATACGCAGTATTTT
15	TRBV7-2	NA	TRBJ2-3	many	CASSLAPTRTDTQYF	TGTGCCAGCAGCTTAGCCCCGACCCGGACAGATACGCAGTATTTT
15	TRBV7-9	NA	TRBJ1-2	NA	CASSQGLERSYGYTF	TGTGCCAGCAGCCAAGGCCTGGAGCGGTCATATGGCTACACCTTC
13	TRBV7-2	NA	TRBJ2-5	many	CASSRGREETQYF	TGTGCCAGCAGCCGTGGGCGGGAAGAGACCCAGTACTTC
18	TRBV15	NA	TRBJ1-3	NA	CATSRDVGQLFSGNTIYF	TGTGCCACCAGCAGAGATGTTGGACAGCTCTTCTCTGGAAACACCATATATTTT
14	TRBV28	NA	TRBJ2-2	NA	CASSFYDGTGELFF	TGTGCCAGCAGTTTCTATGACGGCACCGGGGAGCTGTTTTTT
13	TRBV28	TRBD1	TRBJ1-4	few	CASGQADNEKLFF	TGTGCCAGCGGACAGGCAGATAATGAAAAACTGTTTTTT
13	TRBV18	NA	TRBJ1-3	NA	CASSLQPGNTIYF	TGTGCCAGCTCACTACAGCCAGGAAACACCATATATTTT
16	TRBV19	NA	TRBJ1-5	few	CASSHLGQGSNQPQHF	TGTGCCAGTAGCCACCTGGGGCAGGGAAGCAATCAGCCCCAGCATTTT
15	TRBV7-2	NA	TRBJ2-5	NA	CASSFSGQRKETQDF	TGTGCCAGCAGCTTTTCAGGACAAAGAAAAGAGACCCAGGACTTC
15	TRBV7-9	NA	TRBJ1-6	few	CASGFLGLYNSPLHF	TGTGCCAGCGGTTTCCTCGGACTGTATAATTCACCCCTCCACTTT
20	TRBV28	TRBD2	TRBJ2-7	few	CASSLGRTSGRAEGYYEQYF	TGTGCCAGCAGTTTGGGGCGGACTAGCGGGAGGGCAGAGGGGTACTACGAGCAGTACTTC
13	TRBV4-3	NA	TRBJ1-6	NA	CASSQDLTAPLHF	TGCGCCAGCAGCCAAGACCTGACTGCACCCCTCCACTTT
15	TRBV19	NA	TRBJ1-5	NA	CASQHRAFSNQPQHF	TGTGCCAGCCAGCACAGGGCCTTTAGCAATCAGCCCCAGCATTTT